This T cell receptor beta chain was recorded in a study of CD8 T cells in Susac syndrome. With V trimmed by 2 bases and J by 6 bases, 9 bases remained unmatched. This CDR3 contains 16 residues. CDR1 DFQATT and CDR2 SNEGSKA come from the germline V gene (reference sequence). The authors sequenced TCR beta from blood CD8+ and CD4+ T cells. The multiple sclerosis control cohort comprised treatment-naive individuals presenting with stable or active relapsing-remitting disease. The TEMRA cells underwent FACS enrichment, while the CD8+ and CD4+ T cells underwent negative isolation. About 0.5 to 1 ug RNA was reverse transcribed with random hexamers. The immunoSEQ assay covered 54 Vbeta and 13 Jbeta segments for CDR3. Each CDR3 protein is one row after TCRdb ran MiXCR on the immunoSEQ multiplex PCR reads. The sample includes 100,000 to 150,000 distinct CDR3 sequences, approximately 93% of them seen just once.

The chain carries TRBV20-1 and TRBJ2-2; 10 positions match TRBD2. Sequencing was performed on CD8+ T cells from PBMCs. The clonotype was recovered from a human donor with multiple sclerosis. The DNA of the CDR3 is TGCAGTGCTAGAAGGCTAGCGGGAGTAAACGCCGGGGAGCTGTTTTTT. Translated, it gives CSARRLAGVNAGELFF.